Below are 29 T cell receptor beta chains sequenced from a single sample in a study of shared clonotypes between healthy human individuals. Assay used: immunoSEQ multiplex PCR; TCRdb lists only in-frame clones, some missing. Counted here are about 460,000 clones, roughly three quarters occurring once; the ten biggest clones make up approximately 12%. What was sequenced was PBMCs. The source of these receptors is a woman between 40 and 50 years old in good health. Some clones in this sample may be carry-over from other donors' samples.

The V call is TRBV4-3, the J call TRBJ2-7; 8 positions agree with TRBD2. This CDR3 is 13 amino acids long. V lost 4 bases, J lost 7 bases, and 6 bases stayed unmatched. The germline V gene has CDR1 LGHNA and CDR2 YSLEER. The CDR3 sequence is CASSLGLAWEQYF. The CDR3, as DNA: TGCGCCAGCAGCCTCGGACTAGCTTGGGAGCAGTACTTC.

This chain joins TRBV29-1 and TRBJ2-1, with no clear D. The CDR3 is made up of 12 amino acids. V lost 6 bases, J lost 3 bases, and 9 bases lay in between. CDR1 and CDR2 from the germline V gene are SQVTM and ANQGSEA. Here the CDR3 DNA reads TGCAGCGTCCCCAAGTTCTACAATGAGCAGTTCTTC. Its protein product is CSVPKFYNEQFF.

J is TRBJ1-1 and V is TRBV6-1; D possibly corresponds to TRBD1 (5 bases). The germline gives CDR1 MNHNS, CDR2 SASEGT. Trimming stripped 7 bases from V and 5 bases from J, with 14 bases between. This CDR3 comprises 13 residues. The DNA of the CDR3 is TGTGCCAGCAATCCCTCCGGGGGGACTGAAGCTTTCTTT. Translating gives CASNPSGGTEAFF.

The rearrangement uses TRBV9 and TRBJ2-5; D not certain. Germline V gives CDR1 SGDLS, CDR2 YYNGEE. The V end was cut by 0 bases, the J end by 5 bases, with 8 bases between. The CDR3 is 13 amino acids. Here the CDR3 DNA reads TGTGCCAGCAGCGTAGACCTAGGGGAGACCCAGTACTTC. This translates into CASSVDLGETQYF.

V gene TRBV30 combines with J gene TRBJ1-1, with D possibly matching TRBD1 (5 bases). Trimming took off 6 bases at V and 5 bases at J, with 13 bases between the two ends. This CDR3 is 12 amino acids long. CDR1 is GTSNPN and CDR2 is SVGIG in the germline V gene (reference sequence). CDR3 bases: TGTGCCTGTGAGGGGTTGGGGACTGAAGCTTTCTTT. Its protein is CACEGLGTEAFF.

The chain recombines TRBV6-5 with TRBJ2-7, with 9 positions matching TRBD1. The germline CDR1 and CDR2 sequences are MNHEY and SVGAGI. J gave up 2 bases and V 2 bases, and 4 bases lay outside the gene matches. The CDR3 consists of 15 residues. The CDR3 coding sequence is TGTGCCAGCAGTTACGCCGGGACAGGGACCTACGAGCAGTACTTC. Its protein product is CASSYAGTGTYEQYF.

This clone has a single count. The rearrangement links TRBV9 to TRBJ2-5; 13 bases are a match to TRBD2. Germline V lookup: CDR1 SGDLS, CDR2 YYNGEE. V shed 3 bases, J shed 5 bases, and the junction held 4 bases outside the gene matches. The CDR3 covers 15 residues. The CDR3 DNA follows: TGTGCCAGCAGCGCCGAGGGACTAGCGGGGGAGACCCAGTACTTC. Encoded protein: CASSAEGLAGETQYF.

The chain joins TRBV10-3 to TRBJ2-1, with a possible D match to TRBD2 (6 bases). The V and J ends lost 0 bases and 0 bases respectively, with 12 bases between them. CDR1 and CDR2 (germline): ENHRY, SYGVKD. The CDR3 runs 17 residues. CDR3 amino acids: CAISESGGGISYNEQFF. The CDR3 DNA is TGTGCCATCAGTGAGTCAGGTGGCGGGATCTCCTACAATGAGCAGTTCTTC.

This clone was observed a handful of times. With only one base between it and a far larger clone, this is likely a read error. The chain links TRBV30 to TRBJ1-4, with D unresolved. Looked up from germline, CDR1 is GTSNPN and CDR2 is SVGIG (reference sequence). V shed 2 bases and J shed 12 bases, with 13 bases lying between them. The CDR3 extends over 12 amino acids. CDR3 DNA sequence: TGTGCCTGGAGTCCCCTGAGGGAAGAACTGTTTTTT. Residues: CAWSPLREELFF.

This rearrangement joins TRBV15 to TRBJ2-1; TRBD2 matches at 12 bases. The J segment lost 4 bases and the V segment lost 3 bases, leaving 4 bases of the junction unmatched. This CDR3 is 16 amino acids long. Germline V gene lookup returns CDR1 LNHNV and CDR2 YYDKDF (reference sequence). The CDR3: CATSRETSGSYNEQFF. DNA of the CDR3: TGTGCCACCAGCAGGGAGACTAGCGGGAGTTACAATGAGCAGTTCTTC. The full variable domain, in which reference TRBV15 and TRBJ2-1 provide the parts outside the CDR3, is DAMVIQNPRYQVTQFGKPVTLSCSQTLNHNVMYWYQQKSSQAPKLLFHYYDKDFNNEADTPDNFQSRRPNTSFCFLDIRSPGLGDTAMYLCATSRETSGSYNEQFFGPGTRLTVL.

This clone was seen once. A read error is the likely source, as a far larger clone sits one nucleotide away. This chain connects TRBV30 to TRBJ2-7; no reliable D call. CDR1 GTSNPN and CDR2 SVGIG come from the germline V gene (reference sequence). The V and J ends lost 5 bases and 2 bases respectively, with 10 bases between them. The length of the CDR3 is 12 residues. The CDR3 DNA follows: TGTGCCTGGGGTCGACACCCCTACGAGCAGTACTTC. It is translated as CAWGRHPYEQYF. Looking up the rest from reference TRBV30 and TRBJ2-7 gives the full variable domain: SQTIHQWPATLVQPVGSPLSLECTVEGTSNPNLYWYRQAAGRGLQLLFYSVGIGQISSEVPQNLSASRPQDRQFILSSKKLLLSDSGFYLCAWGRHPYEQYFGPGTRLTVT.

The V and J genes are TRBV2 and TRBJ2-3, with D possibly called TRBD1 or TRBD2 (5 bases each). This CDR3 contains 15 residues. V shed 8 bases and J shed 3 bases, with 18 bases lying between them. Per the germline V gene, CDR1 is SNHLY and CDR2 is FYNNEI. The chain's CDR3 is CASARQVRGTDTQYF. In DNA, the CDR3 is TGTGCCAGCGCGAGACAAGTGAGGGGAACAGATACGCAGTATTTT.

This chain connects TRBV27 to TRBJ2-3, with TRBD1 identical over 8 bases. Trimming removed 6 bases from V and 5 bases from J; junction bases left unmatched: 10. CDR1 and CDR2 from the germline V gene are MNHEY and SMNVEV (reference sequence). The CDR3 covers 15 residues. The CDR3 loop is CASSVQGAGRDTQYF. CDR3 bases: TGTGCCAGCAGCGTCCAGGGGGCAGGGCGAGATACGCAGTATTTT.

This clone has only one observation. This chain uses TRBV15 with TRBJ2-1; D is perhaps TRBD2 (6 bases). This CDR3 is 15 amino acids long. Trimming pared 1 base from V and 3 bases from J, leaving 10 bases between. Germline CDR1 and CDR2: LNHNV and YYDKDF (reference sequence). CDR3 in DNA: TGTGCCACCAGCAGAGGGGAGGACGGCTACAATGAGCAGTTCTTC. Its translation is CATSRGEDGYNEQFF.

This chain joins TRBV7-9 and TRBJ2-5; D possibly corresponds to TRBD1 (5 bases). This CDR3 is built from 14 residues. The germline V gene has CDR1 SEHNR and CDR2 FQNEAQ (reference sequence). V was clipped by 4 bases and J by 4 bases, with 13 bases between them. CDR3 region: CASSSRVSGETQYF. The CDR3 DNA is TGTGCCAGCAGCTCCAGGGTATCGGGAGAGACCCAGTACTTC.

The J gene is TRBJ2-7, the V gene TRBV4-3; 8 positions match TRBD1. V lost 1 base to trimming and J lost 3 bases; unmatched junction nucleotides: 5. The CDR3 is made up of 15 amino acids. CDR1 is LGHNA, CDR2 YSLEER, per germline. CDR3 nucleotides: TGCGCCAGCAGCCAAGCCCCGACAGGGGACTACGAGCAGTACTTC. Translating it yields CASSQAPTGDYEQYF.

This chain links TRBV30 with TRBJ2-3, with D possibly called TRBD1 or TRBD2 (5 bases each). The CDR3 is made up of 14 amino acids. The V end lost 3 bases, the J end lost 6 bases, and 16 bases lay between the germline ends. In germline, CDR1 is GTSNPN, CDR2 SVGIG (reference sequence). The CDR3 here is CAWSPGLGADTQYF. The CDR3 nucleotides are TGTGCCTGGAGCCCGGGTCTCGGGGCCGATACGCAGTATTTT.

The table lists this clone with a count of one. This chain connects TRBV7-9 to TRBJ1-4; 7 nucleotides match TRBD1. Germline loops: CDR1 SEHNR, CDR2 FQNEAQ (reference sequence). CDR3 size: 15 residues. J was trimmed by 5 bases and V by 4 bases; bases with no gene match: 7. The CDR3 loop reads CASSSPQGGNEKLFF. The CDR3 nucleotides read TGTGCCAGCAGCTCGCCTCAGGGGGGGAATGAAAAACTGTTTTTT.

The CDR3 reads CASSFWDFRGKNTEAFF. Written as DNA, the CDR3 is TGTGCCAGCAGTTTTTGGGACTTCAGGGGAAAGAACACTGAAGCTTTCTTT. The J gene is TRBJ1-1, the V gene TRBV25-1; tentative D call: TRBD1 (6 bases). The ends were cut back, 5 bases at V and 1 base at J, with 20 bases in the middle. This CDR3 region has 17 residues. Looked up from germline, CDR1 is MGHDK and CDR2 is SYGVNS.

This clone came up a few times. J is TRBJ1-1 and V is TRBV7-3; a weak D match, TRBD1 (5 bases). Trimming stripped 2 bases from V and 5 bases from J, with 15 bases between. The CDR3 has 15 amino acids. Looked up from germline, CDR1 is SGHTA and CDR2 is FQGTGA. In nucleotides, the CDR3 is TGTGCCAGCAGCTTATACGGGCAGGGAGTGACTGAAGCTTTCTTT. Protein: CASSLYGQGVTEAFF.

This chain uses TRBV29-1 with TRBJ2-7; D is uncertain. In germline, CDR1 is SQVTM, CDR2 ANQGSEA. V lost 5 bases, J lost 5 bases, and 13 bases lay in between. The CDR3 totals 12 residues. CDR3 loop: CSVKVPGHEQYF. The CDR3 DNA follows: TGCAGCGTTAAGGTCCCGGGCCACGAGCAGTACTTC.

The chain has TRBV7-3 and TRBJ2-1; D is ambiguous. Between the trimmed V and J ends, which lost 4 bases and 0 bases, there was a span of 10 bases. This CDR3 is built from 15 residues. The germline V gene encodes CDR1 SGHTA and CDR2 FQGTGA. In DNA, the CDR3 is TGTGCCAGCAGCTCCGACTCTCGCTCCTACAATGAGCAGTTCTTC. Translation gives CASSSDSRSYNEQFF.

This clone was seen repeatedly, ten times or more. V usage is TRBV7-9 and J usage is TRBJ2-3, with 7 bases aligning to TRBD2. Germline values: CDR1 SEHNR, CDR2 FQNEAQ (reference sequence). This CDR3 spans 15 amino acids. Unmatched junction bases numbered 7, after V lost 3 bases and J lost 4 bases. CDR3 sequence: CASSFWGGSPDTQYF. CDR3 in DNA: TGTGCCAGCAGCTTTTGGGGGGGTTCTCCAGATACGCAGTATTTT.

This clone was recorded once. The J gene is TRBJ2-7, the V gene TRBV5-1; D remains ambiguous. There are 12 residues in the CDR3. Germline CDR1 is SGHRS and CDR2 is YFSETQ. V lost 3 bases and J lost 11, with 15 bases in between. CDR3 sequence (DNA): TGCGCCAGCAGCTCCGACAACTTAGTCGAGTACTTC. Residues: CASSSDNLVEYF.

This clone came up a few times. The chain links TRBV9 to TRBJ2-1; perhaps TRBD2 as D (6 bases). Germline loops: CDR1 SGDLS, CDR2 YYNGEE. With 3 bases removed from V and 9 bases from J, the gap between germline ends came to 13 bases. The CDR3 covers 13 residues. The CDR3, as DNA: TGTGCCAGCAGCGGGACTAACCCACGTGAGCAGTTCTTC. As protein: CASSGTNPREQFF. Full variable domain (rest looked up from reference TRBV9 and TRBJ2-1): DSGVTQTPKHLITATGQRVTLRCSPRSGDLSVYWYQQSLDQGLQFLIQYYNGEERAKGNILERFSAQQFPDLHSELNLSSLELGDSALYFCASSGTNPREQFFGPGTRLTVL.

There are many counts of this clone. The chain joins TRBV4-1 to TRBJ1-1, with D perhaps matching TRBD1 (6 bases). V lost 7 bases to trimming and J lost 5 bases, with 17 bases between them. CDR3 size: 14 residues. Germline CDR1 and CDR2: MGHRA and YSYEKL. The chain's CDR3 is CASTPRGAGTEAFF. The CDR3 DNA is TGCGCCAGCACCCCACGGGGGGCTGGGACTGAAGCTTTCTTT.

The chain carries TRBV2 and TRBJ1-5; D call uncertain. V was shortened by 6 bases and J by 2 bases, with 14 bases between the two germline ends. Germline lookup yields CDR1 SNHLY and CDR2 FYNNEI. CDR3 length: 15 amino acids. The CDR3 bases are TGTGCCAGCAGCCCGTTGAGGGTTGGCAATCAGCCCCAGCATTTT. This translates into CASSPLRVGNQPQHF.

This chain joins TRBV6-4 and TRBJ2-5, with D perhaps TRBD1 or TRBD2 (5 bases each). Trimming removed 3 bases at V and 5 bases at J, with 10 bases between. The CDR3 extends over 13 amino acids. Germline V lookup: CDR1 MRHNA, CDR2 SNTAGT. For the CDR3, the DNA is TGTGCCAGCAGTGAAGGGACCCACGAGACCCAGTACTTC. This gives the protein CASSEGTHETQYF.

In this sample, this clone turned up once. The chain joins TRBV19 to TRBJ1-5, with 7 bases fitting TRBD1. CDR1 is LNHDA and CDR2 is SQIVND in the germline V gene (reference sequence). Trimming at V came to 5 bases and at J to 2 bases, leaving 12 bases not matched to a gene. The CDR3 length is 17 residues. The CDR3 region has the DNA TGTGCCAGTAGTTCGACAGGGAGGGTGGTCGGCAATCAGCCCCAGCATTTT. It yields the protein CASSSTGRVVGNQPQHF.